The next 16 T cell receptor beta chains were all read from a single sample in a study of cytomegalovirus exposure and HLA in healthy donors. The PCR contained 60 Vbeta and 13 Jbeta primers. Profiling relied on immunoSEQ multiplex PCR, and the TCRdb table lists in-frame clones only, not all of them. This sample yields approximately 75,000 clones, of which 74% are seen a single time; over 8.5% belongs to the top ten. Sequencing input: PBMCs. These TCRs come from a woman in her sixties in good health and CMV-seropositive.

The chain recombines TRBV18 with TRBJ2-7, with D possibly matching TRBD1 (6 bases). This CDR3 region has 14 residues. V was trimmed by 6 bases and J by 6 bases, leaving 18 bases between them. CDR1 is KGHSH, CDR2 LQKENI, per germline. CDR3 loop: CASSQQGQNGEQYF. In nucleotides, the CDR3 is TGTGCCAGCTCGCAGCAGGGGCAGAACGGCGAGCAGTACTTC.

V and J are TRBV2 and TRBJ2-2; 9 nucleotides line up with TRBD1. V was clipped by 6 bases and J by 0 bases; unmatched bases: 2. The CDR3 is made up of 15 amino acids. The germline gives CDR1 SNHLY, CDR2 FYNNEI. CDR3 DNA sequence: TGTGCCAGCAGAGGGACAGGGTCGAACACCGGGGAGCTGTTTTTT. The encoded protein is CASRGTGSNTGELFF.

The gene calls are TRBV9 and TRBJ2-7; a weak D match, TRBD1 (5 bases). Germline V gene lookup returns CDR1 SGDLS and CDR2 YYNGEE. Trimming shortened V by 3 bases and J by 3 bases, and 16 bases separated the two germline ends. The CDR3 sequence is 15 residues long. CDR3 sequence (DNA): TGTGCCAGCAGCGCGGACACCCAAGAGATCTACGAGCAGTACTTC. Protein sequence: CASSADTQEIYEQYF. Supplemented by reference TRBV9 and TRBJ2-7, the full variable domain reads DSGVTQTPKHLITATGQRVTLRCSPRSGDLSVYWYQQSLDQGLQFLIQYYNGEERAKGNILERFSAQQFPDLHSELNLSSLELGDSALYFCASSADTQEIYEQYFGPGTRLTVT.

Comments on this clone: Other DNA sequences in this sample translate to the same CDR3. The V gene is TRBV19, the J gene TRBJ1-4; a possible D gene is TRBD1 (6 bases). Germline loops: CDR1 LNHDA, CDR2 SQIVND (reference sequence). This CDR3 contains 14 residues. V dropped 2 bases and J dropped 4 bases, with 8 bases sitting between them. CDR3 in amino acids: CASSIQGSNEKLFF. The CDR3 DNA follows: TGTGCCAGTAGTATACAGGGGAGTAATGAAAAACTGTTTTTT.

This clone appeared a single time. The chain employs TRBV5-1 and TRBJ2-7; 10 nucleotides agree with TRBD1. V shed 4 bases, J shed 5 bases, and the junction held 9 bases outside the gene matches. This CDR3 contains 15 residues. Germline CDR1 reads SGHRS; CDR2 reads YFSETQ. The CDR3 spells CASSTRTGGFDEQYF. CDR3 sequence (DNA): TGCGCCAGCAGCACCCGGACAGGGGGGTTCGACGAGCAGTACTTC.

The gene calls are TRBV9 and TRBJ2-3; a possible D gene is TRBD1 (6 bases). Germline V gene sequence: CDR1 SGDLS, CDR2 YYNGEE. The CDR3 is 16 amino acids. V was cut by 3 bases and J by 2 bases, with 16 bases left in between. For the CDR3, the DNA is TGTGCCAGCAGCGCCCTGGCAGGGGACCTCACAGATACGCAGTATTTT. Translation: CASSALAGDLTDTQYF.

The chain links TRBV7-6 to TRBJ2-5; unclear D gene. In germline, CDR1 is SGHVS, CDR2 FNYEAQ. CDR3 size: 11 residues. V gave up 8 bases and J gave up 5 bases, with 9 bases separating them. The CDR3 region has the DNA TGTGCCAGCTCCATCGGGGAGACCCAGTACTTC. Residues: CASSIGETQYF.

V and J are TRBV2 and TRBJ2-6, with a weak D call TRBD1 (6 bases). Germline loops: CDR1 SNHLY, CDR2 FYNNEI. The CDR3 loop spans 18 amino acids. Trimming removed 4 bases at V and 0 bases at J, with 16 bases between. CDR3 bases: TGTGCCAGCAGTGTTAAACAGGGTCCTTCCTCTGGGGCCAACGTCCTGACTTTC. This codes for CASSVKQGPSSGANVLTF.

This clone was observed many times. The V and J genes are TRBV5-5 and TRBJ1-1; D is unclear. The germline CDR1 and CDR2 sequences are SGHKS and YYEKEE (reference sequence). The V gene lost 5 bases and the J gene lost 5 bases, with 16 bases spanning the gap. The CDR3 has 14 residues. For the CDR3, the DNA is TGTGCCAGCAGATATGTAGGGAGGAGTACTGAAGCTTTCTTT. Residues: CASRYVGRSTEAFF.

CDR3 sequence: CSARAGGGYTF. In DNA form, the CDR3 reads TGCAGTGCTAGGGCAGGGGGCGGCTACACCTTC. This chain joins TRBV20-1 and TRBJ1-2; 8 nucleotides align to TRBD1. J lost 8 bases, V lost 3 bases, and 2 bases had no gene match. Germline V CDR1 and CDR2: DFQATT, SNEGSKA (reference sequence). The CDR3 length is 11 residues.

The V and J genes are TRBV5-4 and TRBJ1-5, with a tentative D call TRBD1 (6 bases). Germline CDR1 is SGHNT and CDR2 is YYREEE (reference sequence). V dropped 4 bases and J dropped 5 bases, with 10 bases sitting between them. This CDR3 has 13 residues. CDR3: CASSLDSHQPQHF. In DNA, the CDR3 is TGTGCCAGCAGCCTGGACAGTCATCAGCCCCAGCATTTT. Full variable domain (missing parts from reference TRBV5-4 and TRBJ1-5): ETGVTQSPTHLIKTRGQQVTLRCSSQSGHNTVSWYQQALGQGPQFIFQYYREEENGRGNFPPRFSGLQFPNYSSELNVNALELDDSALYLCASSLDSHQPQHFGDGTRLSIL.

Turning to this clone: With a much larger clone just one base away, this may be a read error. The rearrangement uses TRBV5-6 and TRBJ1-5; D is unclear. Trimming pared 5 bases from V and 5 bases from J, leaving 14 bases between. Germline V gives CDR1 SGHDT, CDR2 YYEEEE. The CDR3 is made up of 14 amino acids. The CDR3 reads CASRRNPGDQPQHF. The CDR3 bases are TGTGCCAGCAGACGCAATCCCGGGGATCAGCCCCAGCATTTT.

The chain employs TRBV19 and TRBJ1-2, with TRBD1 identical over 11 bases. V shed 3 bases and J 4 bases; nucleotides not matched to a gene: 4. This CDR3 has 15 amino acids. Germline V lookup: CDR1 LNHDA, CDR2 SQIVND (reference sequence). The CDR3 sequence: CASSIGTGGFYGYTF. CDR3 DNA sequence: TGTGCCAGTAGTATTGGGACAGGGGGGTTCTATGGCTACACCTTC.

This clone appeared a single time. The chain combines TRBV6-6 with TRBJ2-5, with D possibly matching TRBD1 (5 bases). The CDR3 covers 14 residues. Trimming took off 5 bases at V and 2 bases at J, with 12 bases between the two ends. Germline values: CDR1 MNHNY, CDR2 SVGAGI (reference sequence). The CDR3 region is CASSPQGWQETQYF. In nucleotides, the CDR3 is TGTGCCAGCAGTCCCCAGGGTTGGCAAGAGACCCAGTACTTC.

The chain links TRBV19 to TRBJ2-2; 7 nucleotides match TRBD1. The CDR3 spans 16 residues. The J segment lost 1 base and the V segment lost 4 bases, leaving 6 bases of the junction unmatched. Germline V gene sequence: CDR1 LNHDA, CDR2 SQIVND (reference sequence). CDR3 sequence reads: CASSTWDSENTGELFF. In DNA, the CDR3 is TGTGCCAGTAGTACTTGGGACAGCGAGAACACCGGGGAGCTGTTTTTT. The full variable domain, completed using reference TRBV19 and TRBJ2-2, is DGGITQSPKYLFRKEGQNVTLSCEQNLNHDAMYWYRQDPGQGLRLIYYSQIVNDFQKGDIAEGYSVSREKKESFPLTVTSAQKNPTAFYLCASSTWDSENTGELFFGEGSRLTVL.

The rearrangement links TRBV5-1 to TRBJ2-1, with 12 bases identical to TRBD2. J gave up 10 bases and V 5 bases, and 10 bases lay outside the gene matches. The CDR3 runs to 15 residues. Per the germline V gene, CDR1 is SGHRS and CDR2 is YFSETQ. This CDR3 is CASRGTSGGPLEQFF. The CDR3 region has the DNA TGCGCCAGCAGGGGTACTAGCGGGGGGCCGCTAGAGCAGTTCTTC.